A single sample gave rise to the 31 T cell receptor beta chains below, sequenced in a study of blood T cells in healthy people across ages. PCR was performed a second time for about 6 to 12 cycles using a sample-barcoded 5' primer and a J-beta primer mix. MiXCR, run by TCRdb on the 5' RACE reads, gives a single entry per CDR3 protein. The sample holds around 1.7 million distinct CDR3 sequences, approximately 28% seen once. The sequenced sample was blood. The receptors originated from a young woman in good health.

This clonotype was seen a handful of times. This CDR3 reads CASSDWTGFTDTQYF. In DNA form, the CDR3 reads TGTGCCAGCAGCGATTGGACAGGATTCACAGATACGCAGTATTTT. This chain connects TRBV3-1 to TRBJ2-3; TRBD1 matches 7 bases. The V segment lost 5 bases and the J segment 2 bases; nucleotides outside the gene matches: 7. The germline V gene encodes CDR1 LGHDT and CDR2 YNNKEL (reference sequence). CDR3 length equals 15 residues.

The table lists this clonotype with a few counts. This chain connects TRBV7-2 to TRBJ1-5, with 8 bases that match TRBD1. The germline CDR1 and CDR2 sequences are SGHTA and FQGNSA. This CDR3 is 15 amino acids long. The V gene end was trimmed by 6 bases and the J gene end by 7 bases; junction bases not matched to a gene: 11. Here the CDR3 DNA reads TGTGCCAGCAGTTCACACAGGGGGGCTGGGCAGCCCCAGCATTTT. It translates to CASSSHRGAGQPQHF.

This clonotype has more than one count but fewer than ten. The CDR3 DNA reads TGTGCCAGCAGTTTACTGGGCAGGGGATTGATCAATGGCAATCAGCCCCAGCATTTT. This codes for CASSLLGRGLINGNQPQHF. The V call is TRBV12-3 or TRBV12-4, the J call TRBJ1-5; D possibly corresponds to TRBD1 (6 bases). The CDR3 is 19 residues long. The germline V and J ends were trimmed by 2 bases and 2 bases, with 22 bases remaining between them.

The V call is TRBV12-3 or TRBV12-4, the J call TRBJ1-5, with D perhaps matching TRBD1 (6 bases). This CDR3 spans 14 amino acids. V gave up 5 bases and J gave up 9 bases, with 17 bases separating them. CDR3 sequence (DNA): TGTGCCAGCAGTCCTCGACAGGCCCAGATGCCCCAGCATTTT. It translates to CASSPRQAQMPQHF.

Comments on this clonotype: At one boundary the junction diverges from the germline segment, which might be a read error. The V and J genes are TRBV5-1 and TRBJ2-5; D uncertain. CDR3 size: 14 residues. Germline values: CDR1 SGHRS, CDR2 YFSETQ. The CDR3 nucleotides are TGCGCCAGCAGCTTAAGTAAGAACCAAAAGACCCAGTACTTC. Protein sequence: CASSLSKNQKTQYF. Full variable domain (missing parts from reference TRBV5-1 and TRBJ2-5): KAGVTQTPRYLIKTRGQQVTLSCSPISGHRSVSWYQQTPGQGLQFLFEYFSETQRNKGNFPGRFSGRQFSNSRSEMNVSTLELGDSALYLCASSLSKNQKTQYFGPGTRLLVL.

The V gene is TRBV7-6, the J gene TRBJ2-7, with TRBD1 identical over 8 bases. Germline assignment: CDR1 SGHVS and CDR2 FNYEAQ. The trim removed 5 bases at V and 2 bases at J, leaving 8 bases unmatched. The CDR3 sequence is 15 residues long. The CDR3 sequence: CASSPQTGAPYEQYF. Written as DNA, the CDR3 is TGTGCCAGCAGCCCCCAGACAGGGGCCCCCTACGAGCAGTACTTC.

The chain recombines TRBV7-2 with TRBJ2-1; 9 bases align to TRBD2. Per germline, CDR1 SGHTA and CDR2 FQGNSA. Losses at the gene ends were 5 bases for V and 5 bases for J; bases not matched to a gene: 13. This CDR3 comprises 17 residues. As DNA, the CDR3 is TGTGCCAGCAGCCCTACCAGCGGGGGGAACGTAAACAATGAGCAGTTCTTC. Translated: CASSPTSGGNVNNEQFF.

This clonotype was counted ten times or more. The CDR3 bases are TGTGCCAGCAGCCTAAATACAGGGGCGGGGGAGACCCAGTACTTC. It yields the protein CASSLNTGAGETQYF. The chain combines TRBV7-2 with TRBJ2-5; a possible D gene is TRBD1 (7 bases). CDR1 is SGHTA and CDR2 is FQGNSA in the germline V gene. Trimming took 5 bases from V and 5 from J, leaving 18 bases between them. This CDR3 contains 15 residues.

Remarks on this clonotype: With a much larger clone just one base away, this may be a read error. This rearrangement joins TRBV12-3 or TRBV12-4 to TRBJ2-1; D perhaps matches TRBD1 (5 bases). The last part of the DNA fits TRBJ2-7 better; the J call may be wrong. This CDR3 has 14 residues. CDR3 DNA sequence: TGTGCCAGCTCCCTCGGACACCAAACCTGCGAGCAGTACTTC. Encoded protein: CASSLGHQTCEQYF.

The chain recombines TRBV11-3 with TRBJ2-1; TRBD2 is a possible D gene (6 bases). V was clipped by 3 bases and J by 0 bases, with 12 bases between them. Germline loops: CDR1 SGHNT, CDR2 YENEEA. The CDR3 is 16 amino acids. CDR3 DNA: TGTGCCAGCAGCTTTCACGGGGGAAGCTCCTACAATGAGCAGTTCTTC. Amino acids: CASSFHGGSSYNEQFF.

This clonotype came up a few times. The V gene is TRBV7-9, the J gene TRBJ1-1; TRBD1 agrees at 8 bases. J lost 11 bases, V lost 6 bases, and 14 bases had no gene match. The V gene's germline CDR1 is SEHNR and CDR2 FQNEAQ (reference sequence). There are 14 residues in the CDR3. In DNA form, the CDR3 reads TGTGCCAGCAGTTTTCAACAGGGGGTCCGTCGGGCTTTCTTT. It translates to CASSFQQGVRRAFF.

The DNA for the CDR3 is TGTGCCAGCAGCTTTAGCTTATACACTGAAGCTTTCTTT. Translating gives CASSFSLYTEAFF. This chain connects TRBV5-6 to TRBJ1-1; D is ambiguous. CDR1 is SGHDT and CDR2 is YYEEEE in the germline V gene. This CDR3 spans 13 amino acids. The V gene lost 2 bases and the J gene lost 3 bases, with 8 bases spanning the gap.

Regarding this clonotype: The CDR3 does not end in the conserved phenylalanine or tryptophan, so this is likely a read error. No DNA is shown, since the ends of the CDR3 on it are uncertain; the CDR3 is the one TCRdb lists. The chain recombines TRBV20-1 with TRBJ2-1; TRBD2 is taken as the D call from the table, unchecked against the DNA. The CDR3 sequence runs 11 residues, both termini included. CDR1 is DFQATT and CDR2 is SNEGSKA in the germline V gene (reference sequence). CDR3 protein: CSAAGLAGGPL.

The chain joins TRBV6-1 to TRBJ2-4; 7 bases agree with TRBD2. This CDR3 has 13 residues. Germline V lookup: CDR1 MNHNS, CDR2 SASEGT. With 4 bases clipped from V and 9 bases from J, the junction kept 6 bases outside the gene matches. DNA for the CDR3: TGTGCCAGCAGTGTAGCTAGCGGCCCCATTCAGTACTTC. Amino acid sequence: CASSVASGPIQYF.

Regarding this clonotype: With a much larger clone just one base away, this may be a read error. Here the CDR3 DNA reads TGCAGTGCTGGGGGGGCGGGGCCCCCATCGGATGAGCAGTACTTC. Protein: CSAGGAGPPSDEQYF. The genes are TRBV20-1 and TRBJ2-5; tentatively, D is TRBD2 (7 bases). Trimming took off 5 bases at V and 11 bases at J, with 27 bases between the two ends. The CDR3 covers 15 residues. Germline V gene sequence: CDR1 DFQATT, CDR2 SNEGSKA (reference sequence).

The CDR3 reads CASSYTTSGTDTQYF. The CDR3 coding sequence is TGTGCCAGCAGTTACACGACTAGCGGCACAGATACGCAGTATTTT. This sequence joins TRBV6-6 and TRBJ2-3, with 8 nucleotides matching TRBD2. J gave up 1 base and V 2 bases, and 2 bases lay outside the gene matches. CDR3 size: 15 residues. From germline, CDR1 is MNHNY and CDR2 SVGAGI (reference sequence).

This clonotype was counted between two and nine times. The chain carries TRBV7-9 and TRBJ2-5; 8 bases are a match to TRBD1. The germline CDR1 and CDR2 sequences are SEHNR and FQNEAQ (reference sequence). The V segment lost 5 bases and the J segment 6 bases; nucleotides outside the gene matches: 5. CDR3 length equals 13 residues. CDR3: CASSTDRVQTQYF. The CDR3 nucleotides are TGTGCCAGCAGCACGGACAGGGTACAGACCCAGTACTTC.

In its sample, this clonotype was seen many times. V and J are TRBV4-1 and TRBJ2-1, with D hard to call. Germline V lookup: CDR1 MGHRA, CDR2 YSYEKL. Trimming left V 3 bases short and J 8 bases short, with 5 bases between. The CDR3 runs to 11 residues. The CDR3 DNA reads as TGCGCCAGCAGCCACGCGGATGAGCAGTTCTTC. This codes for CASSHADEQFF.

This clonotype has just a few counts. The chain combines TRBV5-1 with TRBJ2-1; TRBD2 matches at 11 bases. Germline-derived CDR1 and CDR2 are SGHRS and YFSETQ. The CDR3 has 15 residues. With 2 bases clipped from V and 8 bases from J, the junction kept 6 bases outside the gene matches. The CDR3 region has the DNA TGCGCCAGCAGCTTAAAACTAGCGGGAGCTCATGAGCAGTTCTTC. Amino acids: CASSLKLAGAHEQFF.

This clonotype was detected only a few times. V gene TRBV4-3 combines with J gene TRBJ2-1; 12 bases line up with TRBD2. The V segment lost 1 base and the J segment 2 bases; nucleotides outside the gene matches: 3. Germline V gene sequence: CDR1 LGHNA, CDR2 YSLEER. The CDR3 loop spans 17 amino acids. The CDR3 loop reads CASSQGTSGETYNEQFF. The DNA of the CDR3 is TGCGCCAGCAGCCAAGGGACTAGCGGGGAGACCTACAATGAGCAGTTCTTC.

The chain combines TRBV20-1 with TRBJ2-7; the D gene is possibly TRBD2 (5 bases). Trimming pared 3 bases from V and 8 bases from J, leaving 11 bases between. The germline gives CDR1 DFQATT, CDR2 SNEGSKA (reference sequence). The CDR3 is 11 residues long. CDR3: CSASVEGQQYF. CDR3 coding DNA: TGCAGTGCTAGTGTCGAGGGCCAGCAGTACTTC.

V and J are TRBV18 and TRBJ1-5; D unresolved. The V end was cut by 3 bases, the J end by 1 base, with 13 bases between. CDR3 length: 16 residues. Germline V CDR1 and CDR2: KGHSH, LQKENI. CDR3 bases: TGTGCCAGCTCACCCGAAGGGCCGCGCAGCAATCAGCCCCAGCATTTT. This translates into CASSPEGPRSNQPQHF.

V usage is TRBV6-2 or TRBV6-3 and J usage is TRBJ2-5; 14 nucleotides match TRBD2. With V trimmed by 7 bases and J by 4 bases, 8 bases remained unmatched. CDR1 and CDR2 from the germline V gene are MNHEY and SVGEGT. The CDR3 runs 16 residues. The CDR3 protein is CASTRRGLAGAETQYF. CDR3 sequence (DNA): TGTGCCAGCACTAGGAGGGGACTAGCGGGAGCAGAGACCCAGTACTTC.

A few counts support this clonotype. This chain connects TRBV7-8 to TRBJ2-5, with D possibly called TRBD1 or TRBD2 (7 bases each). Germline-derived CDR1 and CDR2 are SGHVS and FQNEAQ. The CDR3 has 17 amino acids. V gave up 2 bases and J gave up 4 bases, with 20 bases separating them. The chain's CDR3 is CASSLPGGGPLRETQYF. In DNA, the CDR3 is TGTGCCAGCAGCTTACCAGGGGGGGGCCCCCTCCGAGAGACCCAGTACTTC.

At least ten counts were recorded for this clonotype. The J gene is TRBJ2-7, the V gene TRBV9; 10 bases agree with TRBD2. CDR3 length equals 14 residues. The V and J ends lost 4 bases and 5 bases, in that order; junction bases with no gene match: 6. The germline V gene encodes CDR1 SGDLS and CDR2 YYNGEE. CDR3 region: CASSRRGTSDEQYF. The CDR3 DNA reads TGTGCCAGCAGCCGCCGTGGGACTAGCGACGAGCAGTACTTC.

This sequence joins TRBV20-1 and TRBJ1-1; D gene unclear. CDR1 is DFQATT and CDR2 is SNEGSKA in the germline V gene (reference sequence). This CDR3 contains 15 residues. The germline V and J ends were trimmed by 0 bases and 1 base, with 12 bases remaining between them. CDR3 sequence (DNA): TGCAGTGCTAGAGAAAGTATTGGGGAGAACACTGAAGCTTTCTTT. Translating it yields CSARESIGENTEAFF.

This clonotype was counted only a few times. This rearrangement joins TRBV11-2 to TRBJ2-7; a weak D match, TRBD1 (6 bases). Germline CDR1 SGHAT, CDR2 FQNNGV. The CDR3 runs to 17 residues. V was shortened by 3 bases and J by 5 bases, with 23 bases between the two germline ends. The CDR3 loop reads CASSLQGGLGGKNEQYF. The CDR3, as DNA: TGTGCCAGCAGCTTGCAAGGGGGTCTTGGGGGAAAGAACGAGCAGTACTTC.

The J gene is TRBJ1-2, the V gene TRBV25-1; unclear D gene. The CDR3 has 14 amino acids. Per the germline V gene, CDR1 is MGHDK and CDR2 is SYGVNS. The ends were cut back, 1 base at V and 4 bases at J, with 10 bases in the middle. CDR3: CASSESGRFYGYTF. CDR3 DNA sequence: TGTGCCAGCAGTGAATCCGGCAGATTCTATGGCTACACCTTC.

V usage is TRBV28 and J usage is TRBJ1-6; D is unresolved. CDR1 and CDR2 from the germline V gene are MDHEN and SYDVKM. This CDR3 contains 11 residues. Trimming removed 11 bases at V and 5 bases at J, with 7 bases between. CDR3 loop: CAVGNNSPLHF. The CDR3 bases are TGTGCCGTGGGTAATAATTCACCCCTCCACTTT. Supplemented by reference TRBV28 and TRBJ1-6, the full variable domain reads DVKVTQSSRYLVKRTGEKVFLECVQDMDHENMFWYRQDPGLGLRLIYFSYDVKMKEKGDIPEGYSVSREKKERFSLILESASTNQTSMYLCAVGNNSPLHFGNGTRLTVT.

This clonotype appeared a few times. This chain joins TRBV25-1 and TRBJ2-1, with unresolved D. Deletions cut 4 bases from V and 10 bases from J, with 17 bases between. CDR1 is MGHDK, CDR2 SYGVNS, per germline. CDR3 size: 14 residues. CDR3 sequence reads: CASSAYGRSSEQFF. Here the CDR3 DNA reads TGTGCCAGCAGTGCGTACGGTCGGAGCAGCGAGCAGTTCTTC.

Only a few counts were recorded for this clonotype. This chain links TRBV7-8 with TRBJ2-7; 8 nucleotides match TRBD2. The CDR3 totals 15 residues. Germline V gene lookup returns CDR1 SGHVS and CDR2 FQNEAQ. The V segment lost 5 bases and the J segment 1 base; nucleotides outside the gene matches: 7. The CDR3 region is CASSPSGLGSYEQYF. The CDR3 nucleotides read TGTGCCAGCAGCCCTAGCGGGCTTGGGTCCTACGAGCAGTACTTC.